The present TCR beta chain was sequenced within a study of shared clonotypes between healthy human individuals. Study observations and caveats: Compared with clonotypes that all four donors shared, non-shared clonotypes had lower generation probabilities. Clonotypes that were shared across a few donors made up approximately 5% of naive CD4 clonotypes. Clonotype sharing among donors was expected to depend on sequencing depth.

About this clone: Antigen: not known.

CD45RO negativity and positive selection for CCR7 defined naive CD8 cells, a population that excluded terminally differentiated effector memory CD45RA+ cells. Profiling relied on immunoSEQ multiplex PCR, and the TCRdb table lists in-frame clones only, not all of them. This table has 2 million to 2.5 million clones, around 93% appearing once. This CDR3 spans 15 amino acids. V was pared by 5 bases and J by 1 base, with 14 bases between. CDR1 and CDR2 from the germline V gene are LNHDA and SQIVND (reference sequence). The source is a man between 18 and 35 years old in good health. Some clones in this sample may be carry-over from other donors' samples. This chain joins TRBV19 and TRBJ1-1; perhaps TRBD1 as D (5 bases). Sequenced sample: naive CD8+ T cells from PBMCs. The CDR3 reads CASSPSGGGNTEAFF. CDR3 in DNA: TGTGCCAGTAGTCCCTCCGGGGGAGGGAACACTGAAGCTTTCTTT. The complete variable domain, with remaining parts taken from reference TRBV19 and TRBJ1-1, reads DGGITQSPKYLFRKEGQNVTLSCEQNLNHDAMYWYRQDPGQGLRLIYYSQIVNDFQKGDIAEGYSVSREKKESFPLTVTSAQKNPTAFYLCASSPSGGGNTEAFFGQGTRLTVV.